Presented here are 14 T cell receptor beta chains from one specimen sequenced in a study of T cells in Graves' hyperthyroidism and ophthalmopathy. The TCR beta CDR3 regions underwent amplification using RNA transcripts as the source. First-round RT-PCR with HTBI primers amplified the TCR CDR3 region. TCRdb passed the multiplex PCR reads through MiXCR, listing each CDR3 protein once. The table has a few hundred thousand distinct CDR3 sequences, roughly 14% seen once. The sequenced material came from blood. These receptors all stem from a woman between 18 and 29 years old with Graves' hyperthyroidism.

This clonotype was observed at least ten times. The rearrangement links TRBV9 to TRBJ1-4; D is unresolved. Looked up from germline, CDR1 is SGDLS and CDR2 is YYNGEE. With 4 bases removed from V and 2 bases from J, the gap between germline ends came to 9 bases. CDR3 length: 14 residues. The CDR3 is CASSLVGTNEKLFF. CDR3 in DNA: TGTGCCAGCAGCCTGGTTGGCACTAATGAAAAACTGTTTTTT.

V and J are TRBV7-9 and TRBJ2-1; D gene ambiguous. The V end was cut by 2 bases, the J end by 12 bases, with 11 bases between. The CDR3 spans 12 residues. Germline-derived CDR1 and CDR2 are SEHNR and FQNEAQ (reference sequence). CDR3 residues: CASSLIAGRQFF. The DNA for the CDR3 is TGTGCCAGCAGCTTAATTGCCGGCCGGCAGTTCTTC.

The chain combines TRBV5-1 with TRBJ1-1, with D uncertain. The germline V and J ends were trimmed by 0 bases and 4 bases, with 7 bases remaining between them. The germline CDR1 and CDR2 sequences are SGHRS and YFSETQ. This CDR3 region has 13 residues. CDR3 in DNA: TGCGCCAGCAGCTTGGCTTTTGGCACTGAAGCTTTCTTT. Translated, it gives CASSLAFGTEAFF.

This clonotype appeared many times. The J gene is TRBJ1-4, the V gene TRBV11-2; no clear D gene. V gave up 5 bases and J gave up 8 bases, with 9 bases separating them. Germline V gene sequence: CDR1 SGHAT, CDR2 FQNNGV. The CDR3 totals 12 residues. As DNA, the CDR3 is TGTGCCAGCAGCCTAGTAGGAGAAAAACTGTTTTTT. This sequence encodes CASSLVGEKLFF.

This chain joins TRBV9 and TRBJ2-7; TRBD2 agrees at 9 bases. J gave up 7 bases and V 3 bases, and 14 bases lay outside the gene matches. CDR1 and CDR2 from the germline V gene are SGDLS and YYNGEE. The CDR3 runs to 16 residues. DNA of the CDR3: TGTGCCAGCAGCGCCGACTTGACTAGCGGCGCGGGGGAGCAGTACTTC. Amino acids: CASSADLTSGAGEQYF.

At least ten counts were recorded for this clonotype. This chain links TRBV2 with TRBJ1-5; D is unclear. V lost 8 bases to trimming and J lost 4 bases, with 15 bases between them. Germline V CDR1 and CDR2: SNHLY, FYNNEI. The length of the CDR3 is 14 residues. The CDR3, as DNA: TGTGCCAGCCAAAAGGGAGGGAGGAATCAGCCCCAGCATTTT. It yields the protein CASQKGGRNQPQHF.

This clonotype was observed at least ten times. The V call is TRBV28, the J call TRBJ2-5, with D possibly being TRBD2 (6 bases). Germline values: CDR1 MDHEN, CDR2 SYDVKM. There are 15 residues in the CDR3. V dropped 5 bases and J dropped 6 bases, with 19 bases sitting between them. CDR3: CASSLGGSGAKTQYF. CDR3 nucleotide sequence: TGTGCCAGCAGTCTTGGGGGGTCTGGGGCAAAGACCCAGTACTTC. The whole variable domain, remainder taken from reference TRBV28 and TRBJ2-5, is DVKVTQSSRYLVKRTGEKVFLECVQDMDHENMFWYRQDPGLGLRLIYFSYDVKMKEKGDIPEGYSVSREKKERFSLILESASTNQTSMYLCASSLGGSGAKTQYFGPGTRLLVL.

The V and J genes are TRBV12-3 or TRBV12-4 and TRBJ2-3, with 7 bases aligning to TRBD2. This CDR3 has 13 amino acids. The J segment lost 2 bases and the V segment lost 6 bases, leaving 2 bases of the junction unmatched. CDR3 loop: CASRAGFTDTQYF. Here the CDR3 DNA reads TGTGCCAGCAGAGCGGGATTCACAGATACGCAGTATTTT.

This clonotype was counted at least ten times. The chain recombines TRBV6-1 with TRBJ2-1; D may be TRBD2 (7 bases). There are 16 residues in the CDR3. V was cut by 2 bases and J by 7 bases, with 18 bases left in between. Germline V gene data show CDR1 as MNHNS and CDR2 as SASEGT. CDR3 nucleotides: TGTGCCAGCAGTGAATGGGAGGGAGGGGGTATAAATGAGCAGTTCTTC. Its protein is CASSEWEGGGINEQFF.

The sample holds many counts of this clonotype. J is TRBJ1-2 and V is TRBV5-1; 9 bases match TRBD1. The CDR3 contains 14 residues. The germline V gene has CDR1 SGHRS and CDR2 YFSETQ. Trimming removed 4 bases from V and 5 bases from J; junction bases left unmatched: 6. The chain's CDR3 is CASSPEDRGYGYTF. The CDR3 DNA reads as TGCGCCAGCAGCCCAGAGGACAGGGGATATGGCTACACCTTC.

This clonotype was detected many times. V gene TRBV29-1 combines with J gene TRBJ1-2; TRBD1 aligns across 7 bases. Germline lookup yields CDR1 SQVTM and CDR2 ANQGSEA. V dropped 6 bases and J dropped 1; count of bases not matched to a gene: 8. This CDR3 has 14 residues. The CDR3 DNA follows: TGCAGCGTGCGGACAGGAGACTTTAACTATGGCTACACCTTC. This translates into CSVRTGDFNYGYTF.

This clonotype came up many times. The genes are TRBV20-1 and TRBJ2-7, with 12 bases aligning to TRBD1. Germline lookup yields CDR1 DFQATT and CDR2 SNEGSKA (reference sequence). This CDR3 has 17 residues. V was pared by 1 base and J by 0 bases, with 7 bases of the junction left unmatched. The CDR3 DNA is TGCAGTGCTAGAGCGGGACAGGGGGCCCTTACCTCCTACGAGCAGTACTTC. Protein product: CSARAGQGALTSYEQYF.

This clonotype was observed many times. The J gene is TRBJ1-2, the V gene TRBV5-4; possibly TRBD1 for D (5 bases). This CDR3 contains 11 residues. With 3 bases removed from V and 6 bases from J, the gap between germline ends came to 6 bases. Germline lookup yields CDR1 SGHNT and CDR2 YYREEE (reference sequence). In DNA, the CDR3 is TGTGCCAGCAGCTGGGGGGATGGCTACACCTTC. It is translated as CASSWGDGYTF.

This clonotype was counted ten times or more. The chain carries TRBV15 and TRBJ2-1; no firm D call. V was shortened by 1 base and J by 4 bases, with 14 bases between the two germline ends. The CDR3 sequence is 16 residues long. Germline V gene lookup returns CDR1 LNHNV and CDR2 YYDKDF (reference sequence). In nucleotides, the CDR3 is TGTGCCACCAGCAGAGCGCTGCTCTCAGGATACAATGAGCAGTTCTTC. It codes for CATSRALLSGYNEQFF.